This entry describes one T cell receptor (beta chain). Antigen specificity is unknown. The read terminates 3 residues before the CDR3 end, so the remaining end is supplied by the germline J gene. The table came from immunoSEQ multiplex PCR; TCRdb's copy has only in-frame clones and leaves some out. This sample comprises 42,000 or so clones, none seen once only. The data originate from a study of T cell clonality in common variable immunodeficiency. Study results and limitations: Shared TCRbeta clones were fewer between CVID subjects than controls. CVID subjects had higher TCRbeta clonality than healthy controls, most marked in about a third. CVID patient heterogeneity limited repertoire-clinical complication correlations. The cause of increased CVID clonality remains unclear without subpopulation sequencing.

This CDR3 spans 12 amino acids. From germline, CDR1 is SGHAT and CDR2 FQNNGV. Trimming removed 0 bases from V and 5 bases from J, with 2 bases in between. The rearrangement uses TRBV11-2 and TRBJ1-3; D not certain. The source of this sequence is a person aged 18 to 75 in good health. The sequenced sample consisted of peripheral blood mononuclear cells. The sequenced CDR3 bases are TGTGCCAGCAGCTTAGATAGAAACACC. Amino acids: CASSLDRNT. The full CDR3 sequence reads CASSLDRNTIYF.